Sequencing of this T cell receptor beta chain was carried out in a study of T cells after yellow fever vaccination. Study context: Researchers used SMART-Seq v4 Ultra Low Input to prepare fractions that had low cell numbers. General study findings and limits: Repertoires obtained by FACS sorting could include abundant clonotypes that entered as contaminants from the bulk population. Most clones from primary vaccination resurfaced after the booster (approximately 95% CD4, less than 90% CD8).

This clonotype was seen a few times. Its antigen is unknown. By 5'RACE template switching, TCR cDNA was produced, with a universal primer site and UMIs added in the process. MiXCR, run by TCRdb on the 5' RACE reads, gives a single entry per CDR3 protein. The data hold 450,000 to 650,000 distinct CDR3 sequences, with 21% observed a single time. This CDR3 is built from 13 residues. Germline CDR1 reads MGHRA; CDR2 reads YSYEKL. The V and J ends lost 8 bases and 0 bases respectively, with 11 bases between them. This TCR was recovered from a man aged 18 to 35 who received the YFV17D yellow fever vaccine. The chain employs TRBV4-1 and TRBJ2-7; no reliable D call. This sample comprised PBMCs, obtained 21 days after the first yellow fever vaccination. The CDR3 protein is CASGSGTSYEQYF. The CDR3 DNA reads TGCGCCAGCGGATCAGGAACCTCCTACGAGCAGTACTTC.